This T cell receptor (beta chain) was recorded in a study of CD8+ T cells in alopecia areata. RNA extraction and reverse transcription yielded cDNA as sequencing template. Using immunoSEQ multiplex PCR, the repertoire was profiled, and TCRdb retains in-frame clones only, with some absent. The table has under 20,000 clones, 60% to 80% seen once. V lost 2 bases to trimming and J lost 2 bases, with 13 bases between them. The CDR3 is 15 residues long. Germline V gene sequence: CDR1 MDHEN, CDR2 SYDVKM. Collection of lesional scalp punch biopsies and peripheral blood was performed in alopecia areata patients.

The sequences come from skin, collected at week 0. The rearrangement links TRBV28 to TRBJ2-7; D is uncertain. The TCR was taken from a human donor with alopecia areata. As DNA, the CDR3 is TGTGCCAGCAGTTTAGCCCACACGACCACCTACGAGCAGTACTTC. Translating it yields CASSLAHTTTYEQYF.